A selection of T cell receptor beta chains follows, all from one sample in a study of cytomegalovirus exposure and HLA in healthy donors. Sequencing was performed with immunoSEQ multiplex PCR; in TCRdb, only in-frame clones are kept and a portion is missing. The sample lists more than 95,000 clones, around 84% seen once, with 1% to 1.5% in the top ten. Sequencing input: PBMCs. The receptors stem from a man aged 30 to 39 in good health and CMV-seronegative. Each CDR3 is given without its conserved first and last residue. Not all rows give a size; the values are once, few, many and, for expanded clones, a class.

J: TRBJ2-1; size: NA; V: TRBV28; CDR3: ASSLIAGGRNEQF
J: TRBJ2-3; size: once; V: TRBV9; CDR3: ASSPSGGSTDTQY
J: TRBJ1-4; size: NA; V: TRBV4-3; CDR3: ASSQEGGEKLF
J: TRBJ2-3; size: NA; V: TRBV13; CDR3: ASNQGRESSTDTQY
J: TRBJ1-3; size: NA; V: TRBV28; CDR3: ASSPDRGRFAY
J: TRBJ2-5; size: few; V: TRBV28; CDR3: ASHSGEWQETQY
J: TRBJ2-7; size: NA; V: TRBV5-6; CDR3: ASSRGGGRSYEQY
J: TRBJ2-7; size: few; V: TRBV19; CDR3: ASSITSSQLYEQY
J: TRBJ2-3; size: NA; V: TRBV7-8; CDR3: ASSPTWRGAIPDTQY
J: TRBJ2-2; size: NA; V: TRBV5-6; CDR3: ASSLGRLPTGELF
J: TRBJ2-1; size: NA; V: TRBV4-1; CDR3: ASKPGTSGSYNEQF
J: TRBJ2-2; size: NA; V: TRBV5-6; CDR3: ASSLGLQGTGELF
J: TRBJ2-1; size: NA; V: TRBV4-1; CDR3: ASRRQGSNEQF
J: TRBJ1-1; size: NA; V: TRBV4-1; CDR3: ASSQDEAGGAYTEAF
J: TRBJ1-1; size: NA; V: TRBV28; CDR3: ASNAGLGAF
J: TRBJ2-5; size: NA; V: TRBV7-8; CDR3: ASSQLTGQQETQY
J: TRBJ2-7; size: NA; V: TRBV7-8; CDR3: ASSPGALSGNEQY
J: TRBJ2-2; size: NA; V: TRBV5-4; CDR3: ASSLVQGGPGELF
J: TRBJ2-1; size: NA; V: TRBV4-3; CDR3: ASSQGLFRLKF
J: TRBJ2-2; size: NA; V: TRBV27; CDR3: ASSPGTSNTGELF
J: TRBJ2-1; size: NA; V: TRBV6-5; CDR3: ASRAGTGLDEQF
J: TRBJ2-5; size: NA; V: TRBV6-7; CDR3: ASSYSRGTRTRY
J: TRBJ1-5; size: few; V: TRBV5-1; CDR3: ASSPTTGDSNQPQH
J: TRBJ2-5; size: NA; V: TRBV5-1; CDR3: ASSLSGGQETQY
J: TRBJ1-3; size: NA; V: TRBV6-5; CDR3: ASSLKQGYGNTIY
J: TRBJ2-5; size: NA; V: TRBV5-4; CDR3: ASSFPASGSSQETQY
J: TRBJ2-7; size: NA; V: TRBV29-1; CDR3: SVGGVEQY
J: TRBJ1-2; size: once; V: TRBV6-5; CDR3: ASSYSYRGGGYT
J: TRBJ2-2; size: NA; V: TRBV10-1; CDR3: ASSEPPGTGNTGELF
J: TRBJ2-7; size: NA; V: TRBV13; CDR3: ASSLEVSYEQY
J: TRBJ1-6; size: NA; V: TRBV19; CDR3: ASRSLGQGSSPLH
J: TRBJ2-7; size: NA; V: TRBV27; CDR3: ASSSDPLGRGLNEQY
J: TRBJ1-1; size: few; V: TRBV23-1; CDR3: ASDRGKTEAF
J: TRBJ1-3; size: NA; V: TRBV5-5; CDR3: ASRPGQLMVGNTIY
J: TRBJ2-3; size: NA; V: TRBV10-1; CDR3: ASSDGTRTTDTQY
J: TRBJ2-7; size: once; V: TRBV5-1; CDR3: ASSILGQGASYEQY
J: TRBJ2-1; size: NA; V: TRBV5-8; CDR3: ASSLVFVSSSYNEQF
J: TRBJ1-5; size: once; V: TRBV5-5; CDR3: ASSWGQQTPSYSNQPQH
J: TRBJ2-7; size: NA; V: TRBV10-2; CDR3: ASSPDRGLNRNYEQY
J: TRBJ2-7; size: few; V: TRBV27; CDR3: ASRPLYRGRYEQY
J: TRBJ2-7; size: NA; V: TRBV5-1; CDR3: ASSLGHEQY
J: TRBJ2-5; size: NA; V: TRBV5-1; CDR3: ASRAMEGTETQY
J: TRBJ1-1; size: NA; V: TRBV15; CDR3: ATSRTGAMNTEAF
J: TRBJ1-2; size: NA; V: TRBV18; CDR3: ASSPITGRDYGYT
J: TRBJ2-5; size: NA; V: TRBV27; CDR3: ASHLQETQY